This T cell receptor (beta chain) was sequenced during a study of stem cell transplantation in POMP-related autoinflammatory disease. Study-level findings and limits: Patients with PRAID showed a restricted number of unique TRB V-J gene pairings. PRAID patients trended toward lower TRB diversity and higher clonality in all analyzed T-cell subsets.

Prominent immunodeficiency with autoinflammation defined PRAID. Repertoires were generated with immunoSEQ multiplex PCR, while TCRdb's copy carries only in-frame clones and drops some. The table records thousands of clones, just over 90% of them present only once. On this clone itself: What it binds is not known.

V was pared by 3 bases and J by 3 bases, with 7 bases of the junction left unmatched. This CDR3 is 19 amino acids long. Germline V CDR1 and CDR2: MGHRA, YSYEKL. This TCR came from a human donor with POMP-related autoinflammation and immune dysregulation (PRAID). This sequence joins TRBV4-1 and TRBJ2-2; 16 bases are shared with TRBD2. The sample here was CD8+ T cells from PBMCs, taken before stem cell transplantation. The CDR3 DNA is TGCGCCAGCAGCCAGCCCCCGGGACTAGCGGGAGGGTACACCGGGGAGCTGTTTTTT. Its translation: CASSQPPGLAGGYTGELFF.